The rows below give T cell receptor beta chains drawn from one sample of a study of T cells in Graves' hyperthyroidism and ophthalmopathy. TCRdb reprocessed the multiplex PCR reads with MiXCR, giving one entry per CDR3 protein. The table includes approximately 610,000 distinct CDR3 sequences, roughly 14% detected once. Sequencing was done on a sample of blood. These receptors were taken from a middle-aged woman with Graves' ophthalmopathy. CDR3s include the opening cysteine and the closing phenylalanine or tryptophan. A D gene is named only where the DNA matches it firmly. Some rows have no size entry. The others give once, few or many, or a class for an expanded clone.

D gene: -
V gene: TRBV28
clone size: many
J gene: TRBJ2-7
CDR3 protein: CASRTRHNYEQYF
CDR3 DNA: TGTGCCAGCAGGACCAGACACAACTACGAGCAGTACTTC

D gene: -
V gene: TRBV24-1
clone size: many
J gene: TRBJ2-5
CDR3 protein: CATSDPFGGSETQYF
CDR3 DNA: TGTGCCACCAGTGACCCGTTCGGGGGCTCAGAGACCCAGTACTTC

D gene: -
V gene: TRBV12-3/TRBV12-4
clone size: many
J gene: TRBJ2-7
CDR3 protein: CASSFEREHYEQYF
CDR3 DNA: TGTGCCAGCAGTTTTGAACGGGAGCACTACGAGCAGTACTTC

D gene: -
V gene: TRBV12-3/TRBV12-4
clone size: many
J gene: TRBJ2-7
CDR3 protein: CASSRMGGGEQYF
CDR3 DNA: TGTGCCAGCAGTCGAATGGGAGGTGGAGAGCAGTACTTC

D gene: -
V gene: TRBV10-3
clone size: many
J gene: TRBJ1-2
CDR3 protein: CASGGQVGYGYTF
CDR3 DNA: TGTGCCAGCGGGGGCCAAGTGGGTTATGGCTACACCTTC

D gene: -
V gene: TRBV20-1
clone size: few
J gene: TRBJ1-1
CDR3 protein: CSAPHSPPEAFF
CDR3 DNA: TGCAGTGCTCCACATTCCCCCCCTGAAGCTTTCTTT

D gene: TRBD2
V gene: TRBV30
clone size: few
J gene: TRBJ2-7
CDR3 protein: CACSGTREQYF
CDR3 DNA: TGTGCCTGCTCCGGGACTAGGGAGCAGTACTTC

D gene: -
V gene: TRBV18
clone size: few
J gene: TRBJ2-7
CDR3 protein: CASSPRASQLNYEQYF
CDR3 DNA: TGTGCCAGCTCACCACGGGCGTCGCAGCTAAACTACGAGCAGTACTTC

D gene: -
V gene: TRBV6-2/TRBV6-3
clone size: -
J gene: TRBJ2-5
CDR3 protein: CASSYRQDRIPTQETQYF
CDR3 DNA: TGTGCCAGCAGTTATAGGCAAGACAGAATCCCCACCCAAGAGACCCAGTACTTC

D gene: -
V gene: TRBV4-1
clone size: many
J gene: TRBJ1-1
CDR3 protein: CASSPANTEAFF
CDR3 DNA: TGCGCCAGCAGCCCAGCAAACACTGAAGCTTTCTTT

D gene: -
V gene: TRBV7-9
clone size: few
J gene: TRBJ1-5
CDR3 protein: CAIDLGGNQPQHF
CDR3 DNA: TGTGCCATCGACCTGGGAGGCAATCAGCCCCAGCATTTT

D gene: TRBD2
V gene: TRBV28
clone size: -
J gene: TRBJ2-7
CDR3 protein: CASSSGTTYEQHF
CDR3 DNA: TGTGCCTCATCTTCTGGGACTACCTACGAGCAGCACTTC

D gene: TRBD2
V gene: TRBV20-1
clone size: -
J gene: TRBJ2-3
CDR3 protein: CSATQSSGRSDTQYF
CDR3 DNA: TGCAGTGCTACCCAATCCAGCGGGAGATCAGATACGCAGTATTTT

D gene: -
V gene: TRBV5-4
clone size: few
J gene: TRBJ1-5
CDR3 protein: CASSSLDSHSNQPQHF
CDR3 DNA: TGTGCCAGCAGCTCCCTAGACAGCCATAGCAATCAGCCCCAGCATTTT